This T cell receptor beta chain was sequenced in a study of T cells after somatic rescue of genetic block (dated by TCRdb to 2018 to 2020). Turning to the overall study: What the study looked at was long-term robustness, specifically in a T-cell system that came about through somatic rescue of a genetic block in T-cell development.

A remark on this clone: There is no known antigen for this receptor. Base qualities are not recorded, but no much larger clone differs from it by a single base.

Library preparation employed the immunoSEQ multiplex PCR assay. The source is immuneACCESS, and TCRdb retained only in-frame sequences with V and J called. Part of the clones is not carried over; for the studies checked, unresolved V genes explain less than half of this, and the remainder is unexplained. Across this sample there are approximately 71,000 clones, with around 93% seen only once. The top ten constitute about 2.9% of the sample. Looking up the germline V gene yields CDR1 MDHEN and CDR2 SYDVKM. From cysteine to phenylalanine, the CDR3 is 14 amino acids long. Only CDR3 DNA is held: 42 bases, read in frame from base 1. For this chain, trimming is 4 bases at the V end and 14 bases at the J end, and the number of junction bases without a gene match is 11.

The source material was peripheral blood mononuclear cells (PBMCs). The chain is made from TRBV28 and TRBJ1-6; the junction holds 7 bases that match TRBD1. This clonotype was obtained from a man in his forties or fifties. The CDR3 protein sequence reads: CASSSPGTVLSLHF. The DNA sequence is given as TGTGCCAGCAGTTCCCCCGGGACAGTCCTCTCCCTCCACTTT.